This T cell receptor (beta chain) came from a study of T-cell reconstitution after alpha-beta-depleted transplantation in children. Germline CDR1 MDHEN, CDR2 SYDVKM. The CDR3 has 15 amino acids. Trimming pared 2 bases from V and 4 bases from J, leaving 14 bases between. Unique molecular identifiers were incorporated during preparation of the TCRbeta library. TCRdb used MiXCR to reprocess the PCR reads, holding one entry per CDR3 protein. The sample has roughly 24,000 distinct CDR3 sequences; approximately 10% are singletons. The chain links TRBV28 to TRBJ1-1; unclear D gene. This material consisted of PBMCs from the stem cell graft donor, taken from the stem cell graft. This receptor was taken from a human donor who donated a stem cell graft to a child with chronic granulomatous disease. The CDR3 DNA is TGTGCCAGCAGTTTAAGGAGGTACAAGGGCACTGAAGCTTTCTTT. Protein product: CASSLRRYKGTEAFF. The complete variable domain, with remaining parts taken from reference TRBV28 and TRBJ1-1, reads DVKVTQSSRYLVKRTGEKVFLECVQDMDHENMFWYRQDPGLGLRLIYFSYDVKMKEKGDIPEGYSVSREKKERFSLILESASTNQTSMYLCASSLRRYKGTEAFFGQGTRLTVV.